This is a list of T cell receptor beta chains from one sample in a study of cytomegalovirus exposure and HLA in healthy donors. Here immunoSEQ multiplex PCR was the method, and the copy in TCRdb shows in-frame clones only, minus some. This table has roughly 90,000 clones, roughly 85% appearing once. The sample was PBMCs. Receptors were obtained from a young man in good health and CMV-seropositive. CDR3s include the opening cysteine and the closing phenylalanine or tryptophan. D genes are given only for firm matches. A row's size may be missing; if present it is once, few, many or a size class.

D	J	V	size	CDR3	DNA
TRBD1	TRBJ2-7	TRBV2	NA	CASQGAFSYEQYF	TGTGCCAGCCAGGGGGCGTTCTCCTACGAGCAGTACTTC
TRBD2	TRBJ2-3	TRBV5-1	once	CASSTGSGLGTDTQYF	TGCGCCAGCAGCACAGGCTCGGGACTAGGCACAGATACGCAGTATTTT
NA	TRBJ2-7	TRBV4-2	NA	CASRPTLRSYEQYF	TGTGCCAGCAGGCCCACCCTTAGATCCTACGAGCAGTACTTC
NA	TRBJ2-7	TRBV4-1	NA	CASRTNRESYEQYF	TGCGCCAGCAGAACCAACAGGGAATCCTACGAGCAGTACTTC
TRBD1	TRBJ2-7	TRBV5-1	few	CASSLRTGGYEQYF	TGCGCCAGCAGCCTTCGGACAGGGGGCTACGAGCAGTACTTC
NA	TRBJ2-5	TRBV14	NA	CASSQMAETQYF	TGTGCCAGCAGCCAAATGGCAGAGACCCAGTACTTC
TRBD2	TRBJ2-1	TRBV27	NA	CASSPSGGNEQFF	TGTGCCAGCAGCCCCTCCGGGGGGAATGAGCAGTTCTTC
NA	TRBJ1-5	TRBV19	NA	CATSQGGRNQPQHF	TGTGCCACCTCTCAAGGCGGAAGGAATCAGCCCCAGCATTTT
NA	TRBJ1-5	TRBV18	few	CASSPQGGQPQHF	TGTGCCAGCTCACCACAAGGGGGTCAGCCCCAGCATTTT
TRBD2	TRBJ2-7	TRBV28	NA	CASSFLTSGSYEQYF	TGTGCCAGCAGTTTCTTGACTAGCGGGTCCTACGAGCAGTACTTC
NA	TRBJ2-1	TRBV9	NA	CASSVEGPNEQFF	TGTGCCAGCAGCGTAGAGGGGCCTAATGAGCAGTTCTTC
NA	TRBJ2-1	TRBV2	NA	CASILQGNEQFF	TGTGCCAGCATATTACAGGGTAATGAGCAGTTCTTC
TRBD1	TRBJ1-2	TRBV19	NA	CASSSGDRVYGYTF	TGTGCCAGTAGTTCCGGGGACAGGGTCTATGGCTACACCTTC
TRBD1	TRBJ2-1	TRBV5-1	NA	CASSLGLRDRGDEQFF	TGCGCCAGCAGCTTGGGGCTCCGGGACAGGGGAGATGAGCAGTTCTTC